This T cell receptor (beta chain) was sequenced during a study of T cells in Graves' hyperthyroidism and ophthalmopathy. A few counts support this clonotype. Its target is not known. Patients aged 18 to 65 had newly diagnosed hyperthyroidism lasting under 2 months. The source of the PBMCs was about 10 ml of fresh peripheral blood. The study's findings and limits: In the blood, most expanded thyroid clonotypes above 0.001 appeared as well. Ophthalmopathy, as predicted by the model, came a median about seven months after the prediction.

V lost 8 bases, J lost 1 base, and 14 bases lay in between. Germline CDR1 KGHSH, CDR2 LQKENI. This CDR3 spans 15 amino acids. Amplification yielded TCR beta CDR3 regions, with RNA transcripts as the source. TCR CDR3 underwent first-round RT-PCR with the HTBI primer set. TCRdb reanalysed the multiplex PCR reads using MiXCR and keeps one entry per CDR3 protein. The table lists some 620,000 distinct CDR3 sequences, 16% of them singletons. The sample taken for sequencing was blood. The chain is built from TRBV18 and TRBJ2-2; perhaps TRBD2 as D (6 bases). This TCR came from a woman in her twenties or thirties with Graves' hyperthyroidism. The CDR3 loop reads CASPGPGLNTGELFF. The CDR3 DNA reads TGTGCCAGCCCAGGGCCGGGACTGAACACCGGGGAGCTGTTTTTT.